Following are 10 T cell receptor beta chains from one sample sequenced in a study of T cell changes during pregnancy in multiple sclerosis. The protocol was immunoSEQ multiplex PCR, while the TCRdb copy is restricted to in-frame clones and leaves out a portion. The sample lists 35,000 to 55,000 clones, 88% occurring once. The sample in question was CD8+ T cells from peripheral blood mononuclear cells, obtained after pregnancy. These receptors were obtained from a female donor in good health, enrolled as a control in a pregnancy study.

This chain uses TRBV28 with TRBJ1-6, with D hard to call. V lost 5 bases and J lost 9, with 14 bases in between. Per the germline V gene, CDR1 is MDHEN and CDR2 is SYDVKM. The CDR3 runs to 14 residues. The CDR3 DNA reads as TGTGCCAGCAGTCCGCCATGGGAGAGTTCACCCCTCCACTTT. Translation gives CASSPPWESSPLHF.

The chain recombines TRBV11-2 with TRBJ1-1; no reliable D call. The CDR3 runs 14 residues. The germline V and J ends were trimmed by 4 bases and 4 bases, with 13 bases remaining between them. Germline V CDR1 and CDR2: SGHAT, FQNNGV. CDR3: CASSSPSEGTEAFF. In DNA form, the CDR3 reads TGTGCCAGCAGCTCCCCGTCTGAGGGCACTGAAGCTTTCTTT.

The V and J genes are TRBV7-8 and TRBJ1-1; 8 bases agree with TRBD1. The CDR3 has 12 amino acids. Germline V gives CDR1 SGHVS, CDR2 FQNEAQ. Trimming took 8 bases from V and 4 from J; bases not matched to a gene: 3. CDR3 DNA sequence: TGTGCCAGCCAGACAGGGGTCACTGAAGCTTTCTTT. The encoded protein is CASQTGVTEAFF.

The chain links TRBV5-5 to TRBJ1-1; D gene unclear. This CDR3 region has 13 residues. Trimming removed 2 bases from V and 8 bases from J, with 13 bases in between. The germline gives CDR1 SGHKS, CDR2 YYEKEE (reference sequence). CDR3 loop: CASSFRQTTEAFF. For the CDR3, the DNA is TGTGCCAGCAGCTTTAGGCAGACTACCGAAGCTTTCTTT. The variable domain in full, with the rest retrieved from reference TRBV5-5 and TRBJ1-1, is DAGVTQSPTHLIKTRGQQVTLRCSPISGHKSVSWYQQVLGQGPQFIFQYYEKEERGRGNFPDRFSARQFPNYSSELNVNALLLGDSALYLCASSFRQTTEAFFGQGTRLTVV.

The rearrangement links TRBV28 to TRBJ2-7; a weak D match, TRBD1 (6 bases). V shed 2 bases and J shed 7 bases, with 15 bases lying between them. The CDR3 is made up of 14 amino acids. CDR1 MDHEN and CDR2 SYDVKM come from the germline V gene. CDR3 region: CASSLKGTREEQYF. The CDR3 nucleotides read TGTGCCAGCAGTTTAAAGGGGACACGTGAGGAGCAGTACTTC.

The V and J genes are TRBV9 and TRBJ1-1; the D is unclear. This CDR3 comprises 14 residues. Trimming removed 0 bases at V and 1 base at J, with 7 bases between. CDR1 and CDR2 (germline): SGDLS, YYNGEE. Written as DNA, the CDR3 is TGTGCCAGCAGCGTAGCGGCGGCGAACACTGAAGCTTTCTTT. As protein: CASSVAAANTEAFF.

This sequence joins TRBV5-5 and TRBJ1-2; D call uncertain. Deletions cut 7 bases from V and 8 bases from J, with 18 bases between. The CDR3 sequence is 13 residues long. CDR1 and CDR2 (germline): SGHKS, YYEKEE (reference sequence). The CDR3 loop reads CASLDEWTGGYTF. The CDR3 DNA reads TGTGCCAGCCTAGATGAATGGACGGGGGGCTACACCTTC.

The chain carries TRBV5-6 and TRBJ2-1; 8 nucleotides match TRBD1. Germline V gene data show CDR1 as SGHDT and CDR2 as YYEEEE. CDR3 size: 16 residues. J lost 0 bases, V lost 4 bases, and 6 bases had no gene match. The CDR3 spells CASSHGTGSSYNEQFF. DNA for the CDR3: TGTGCCAGCAGCCACGGGACAGGTAGCTCCTACAATGAGCAGTTCTTC.

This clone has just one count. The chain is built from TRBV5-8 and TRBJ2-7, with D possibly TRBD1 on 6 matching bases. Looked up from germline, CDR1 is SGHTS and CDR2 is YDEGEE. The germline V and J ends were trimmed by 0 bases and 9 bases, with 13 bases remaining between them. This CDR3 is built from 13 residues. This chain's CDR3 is CASSLGGGAWQYF. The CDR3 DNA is TGTGCCAGCAGCTTGGGTGGGGGCGCGTGGCAGTACTTC. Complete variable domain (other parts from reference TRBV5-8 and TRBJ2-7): EAGVTQSPTHLIKTRGQQATLRCSPISGHTSVYWYQQALGLGLQFLLWYDEGEERNRGNFPPRFSGRQFPNYSSELNVNALELEDSALYLCASSLGGGAWQYFGPGTRLTVT.

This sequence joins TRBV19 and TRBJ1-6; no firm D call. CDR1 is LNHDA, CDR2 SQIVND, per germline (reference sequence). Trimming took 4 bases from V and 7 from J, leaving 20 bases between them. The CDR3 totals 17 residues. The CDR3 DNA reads TGTGCCAGTAGTAGCAAAAGGACCGCCGGCGGGAATTCACCCCTCCACTTT. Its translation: CASSSKRTAGGNSPLHF.